This is a list of T cell receptor beta chains from one sample in a study of T cell responses to AZD1222 COVID-19 vaccine. Profiling relied on immunoSEQ multiplex PCR, and the TCRdb table lists in-frame clones only, not all of them. Of roughly 160,000 clones in the sample, about 91% were seen once. Sequencing was performed on peripheral blood, taken on day 0 of MenACWY control vaccination. The receptors stem from an adult in good health. Each CDR3 is given with its conserved first and last residue. A D gene is named only where the DNA matches it firmly. Clone size is shown for a subset of rows, as once, few, many or a class of expanded clone.

d_call	clone_size	v_call	j_call	cdr3_length	cdr3_nt	cdr3_aa
TRBD1	-	TRBV28	TRBJ2-5	15	TGTGCCAGCAGTCGACAGGGGCCAACCCTTATCGCCCAGTACTTC	CASSRQGPTLIAQYF
TRBD2	-	TRBV29-1	TRBJ2-1	13	TGCAGCGTTGTTACTAGCGGGAGGTATGAGCAGTTCTTC	CSVVTSGRYEQFF
-	few	TRBV6-5	TRBJ2-7	11	TGTGCCAGCGTCGCAGGCTACGAGCAGTACTTC	CASVAGYEQYF
TRBD2	-	TRBV7-9	TRBJ2-7	16	TGTGCCAGCAGCTTGGGCTTTAGCGGGAGGGCGCCCGAGCAGTACTTC	CASSLGFSGRAPEQYF
TRBD2	-	TRBV23-1	TRBJ2-7	17	TGCGCCAGCCCCCCGGCGCTAGCGGGCCTTTCCTCCTACGAGCAGTACTTC	CASPPALAGLSSYEQYF
-	-	TRBV5-1	TRBJ1-2	14	TGCGCCAGCAGCTTGTCCGGCGGATACTATGGCTACACCTTC	CASSLSGGYYGYTF
-	-	TRBV9	TRBJ1-2	16	TGTGCCAGCAGCGTGGAACTTACAGGCGCTAACTATGGCTACACCTTC	CASSVELTGANYGYTF
-	-	TRBV30	TRBJ1-5	13	TGTGCCTGGAGTAGGGCGGAAGCTCAGCCCCAGCATTTT	CAWSRAEAQPQHF
-	-	TRBV28	TRBJ2-7	14	TGTGCCAGCAGTTTAGAGGGCAGCTCCTACGAGCAGTACTTC	CASSLEGSSYEQYF
TRBD1	-	TRBV7-2	TRBJ1-5	14	TGTGCCAGCAGCGGCAGACAGGGAGCTCAGCCCCAGCATTTT	CASSGRQGAQPQHF
TRBD2	-	TRBV10-2	TRBJ2-3	16	TGCGCCAGCAGGAGGGAGGGACTAGCGGGCACAGATACGCAGTATTTT	CASRREGLAGTDTQYF
-	once	TRBV7-2	TRBJ2-7	17	TGTGCCAGCAGCTTAGTCTTGGGGGCAAGCAGCTCCTACGAGCAGTACTTC	CASSLVLGASSSYEQYF
-	-	TRBV5-6	TRBJ1-3	15	TGTGCCAGCAGCCCCACCGGGGGGTCTGGAAACACCATATATTTT	CASSPTGGSGNTIYF
-	-	TRBV11-3	TRBJ2-1	16	TGTGCCAGCAGCTTAGACCCTGGACTCGGTCACAATGAGCAGTTCTTC	CASSLDPGLGHNEQFF
-	few	TRBV27	TRBJ1-1	12	TGTGCCAGCAGTTTTCAAGGACGGAAAGCTTTCTTT	CASSFQGRKAFF
-	-	TRBV28	TRBJ1-1	15	TGTGCCAGCAGTTTCAGGGGATACTTGAACACTGAAGCTTTCTTT	CASSFRGYLNTEAFF
-	-	TRBV5-1	TRBJ1-4	15	TGCGCCAGCAGCTTGGCCCGGACCACGGGTGAAAAACTGTTTTTT	CASSLARTTGEKLFF
-	-	TRBV27	TRBJ1-5	14	TGTGCCAGCAATTCTAGGGGTGGGAATCAGCCCCAGCATTTT	CASNSRGGNQPQHF
-	-	TRBV21-1	TRBJ1-5	14	TGTGCCAGCAGCAAACGCAGCCGGAATCAGCCCCAGCATTTT	CASSKRSRNQPQHF
TRBD2	-	TRBV13	TRBJ2-1	15	TGTGCCAGCAGCCGTGGGACTAGCGGGAGAGGTGAGCAGTTCTTC	CASSRGTSGRGEQFF
-	-	TRBV28	TRBJ1-1	14	TGTGCCAGCAGTTTATGGGGGGGTGACACTGAAGCTTTCTTT	CASSLWGGDTEAFF
TRBD1	few	TRBV2	TRBJ1-1	13	TGTGCCAGCACCCAAGGACAGGGCACTGAAGCTTTCTTT	CASTQGQGTEAFF
TRBD1	-	TRBV4-1	TRBJ2-3	15	TGCGCCAGCAGCCCTGCGGGACAGGGGACAGATACGCAGTATTTT	CASSPAGQGTDTQYF
-	-	TRBV11-2	TRBJ1-1	13	TGTGCCAGCAGCCGGACGGAGAACACTGAAGCTTTCTTT	CASSRTENTEAFF
-	-	TRBV30	TRBJ1-2	15	TGTGCCTGGAGTATAGCCGTTGGGACAAGATATGGCTACACCTTC	CAWSIAVGTRYGYTF
TRBD1	-	TRBV19	TRBJ1-4	18	TGTGCCAGTAGTTCTTTTACAGGGGGCCGGGTTGGTGATGAAAAACTGTTTTTT	CASSSFTGGRVGDEKLFF
-	-	TRBV27	TRBJ1-2	13	TGTGCCAGCAGTTTGGGTAGGACCTATGGCTACACCTTC	CASSLGRTYGYTF